The next 32 T cell receptor beta chains were all read from a single sample in a study of primary melanoma T cells and metastatic recurrence. Assay: immunoSEQ multiplex PCR; the TCRdb copy retains only in-frame clones and omits some. The sample carries fewer than 800 clones, about 70% recorded once. Sequencing was done on a sample of melanoma tumor tissue. The receptors derive from a human donor with melanoma.

J is TRBJ2-5 and V is TRBV6-8; D not resolved. CDR3 size: 13 residues. V was shortened by 4 bases and J by 5 bases, with 11 bases between the two germline ends. CDR1 and CDR2 (germline): MNHGY, SAAAGT. CDR3 DNA sequence: TGTGCCAGCAGTTTAGCCTACCGGGAGACCCAGTACTTC. Protein sequence: CASSLAYRETQYF.

This chain joins TRBV6-8 and TRBJ2-5; no clear D gene. V dropped 10 bases and J dropped 3 bases, with 15 bases sitting between them. The CDR3 consists of 13 residues. CDR1 is MNHGY, CDR2 SAAAGT, per germline. CDR3 loop: CATWLLREETQYF. Here the CDR3 DNA reads TGTGCCACCTGGTTACTGAGAGAAGAGACCCAGTACTTC.

The chain has TRBV19 and TRBJ2-3; tentative D call: TRBD2 (6 bases). Trimming pared 3 bases from V and 10 bases from J, leaving 20 bases between. Germline V gene data show CDR1 as LNHDA and CDR2 as SQIVND (reference sequence). The CDR3 is made up of 15 amino acids. The CDR3 sequence is CASSMIRDLILAQYF. The CDR3 DNA reads as TGTGCCAGTAGTATGATAAGGGACTTAATTTTGGCGCAGTATTTT. Based on the CDR3 plus reference TRBV19 and TRBJ2-3, the full variable domain is DGGITQSPKYLFRKEGQNVTLSCEQNLNHDAMYWYRQDPGQGLRLIYYSQIVNDFQKGDIAEGYSVSREKKESFPLTVTSAQKNPTAFYLCASSMIRDLILAQYFGPGTRLTVL.

The chain carries TRBV4-1 and TRBJ2-7; D is unresolved. The germline CDR1 and CDR2 sequences are MGHRA and YSYEKL. This CDR3 is built from 15 residues. The V gene lost 1 base and the J gene lost 3 bases, with 13 bases spanning the gap. The DNA for the CDR3 is TGCGCCAGCAGCCAAGGGGCCATCGATTACTACGAGCAGTACTTC. Protein sequence: CASSQGAIDYYEQYF.

This clone came up once. This chain links TRBV29-1 with TRBJ2-7; D call uncertain. Trimming left V 4 bases short and J 2 bases short, with 18 bases between. Looked up from germline, CDR1 is SQVTM and CDR2 is ANQGSEA. The CDR3 is 15 amino acids. As DNA, the CDR3 is TGCAGCGTTGTCTGGGCCGTGCCAGGTGCCTACGAGCAGTACTTC. This encodes CSVVWAVPGAYEQYF.

The chain uses TRBV18 and TRBJ1-1; TRBD1 matches at 8 bases. Germline CDR1 reads KGHSH; CDR2 reads LQKENI. V gave up 4 bases and J gave up 3 bases; unmatched junction bases: 7. This CDR3 spans 15 amino acids. Here the CDR3 DNA reads TGTGCCAGCTCACTGAATCAGGGGGCTGACACTGAAGCTTTCTTT. This translates into CASSLNQGADTEAFF.

In its sample, this clone was seen a few times. This chain joins TRBV19 and TRBJ1-1; a possible D gene is TRBD1 (6 bases). CDR1 LNHDA and CDR2 SQIVND come from the germline V gene (reference sequence). This CDR3 spans 16 amino acids. V lost 3 bases and J lost 0, with 14 bases in between. The DNA for the CDR3 is TGTGCCAGTAGTATTGCTCAGGGGATGATGAACACTGAAGCTTTCTTT. It is translated as CASSIAQGMMNTEAFF.

The gene calls are TRBV5-1 and TRBJ1-6; the D is unclear. The length of the CDR3 is 14 residues. The germline V and J ends were trimmed by 2 bases and 5 bases, with 8 bases remaining between them. Germline V gene data show CDR1 as SGHRS and CDR2 as YFSETQ. This CDR3 is CASSFGENNSPLHF. CDR3 coding DNA: TGCGCCAGCAGCTTCGGGGAAAATAATTCACCCCTCCACTTT.

The chain combines TRBV6-8 with TRBJ1-1, with D uncertain. Germline-derived CDR1 and CDR2 are MNHGY and SAAAGT. V was cut by 7 bases and J by 0 bases, with 12 bases left in between. The CDR3 consists of 14 residues. Here the CDR3 reads CASTSNTVNTEAFF. For the CDR3, the DNA is TGTGCCAGCACTTCCAACACAGTGAACACTGAAGCTTTCTTT.

The rearrangement uses TRBV11-3 and TRBJ2-3; possible D gene TRBD2, 7 bases. Trimming took off 2 bases at V and 3 bases at J, with 18 bases between the two ends. This CDR3 has 17 amino acids. Germline V CDR1 and CDR2: SGHNT, YENEEA. The chain's CDR3 is CASSLQPGGAKTDTQYF. CDR3 nucleotides: TGTGCCAGCAGCTTACAACCGGGGGGCGCTAAAACAGATACGCAGTATTTT.

This chain uses TRBV10-2 with TRBJ2-5, with D unresolved. This CDR3 comprises 13 residues. Trimming removed 3 bases at V and 5 bases at J, with 10 bases between. The germline V gene encodes CDR1 WSHSY and CDR2 SAAADI. The CDR3 sequence: CASSETTAETQYF. As DNA, the CDR3 is TGCGCCAGCAGTGAAACCACCGCGGAGACCCAGTACTTC.

This clone was counted a single time. V gene TRBV11-3 combines with J gene TRBJ1-1; a possible D gene is TRBD1 (5 bases). The ends were cut back, 0 bases at V and 6 bases at J, with 11 bases in the middle. CDR3 length: 14 residues. CDR1 is SGHNT, CDR2 YENEEA, per germline. CDR3 nucleotides: TGTGCCAGCAGCTTAGAGTGGGGGGACGCTGAAGCTTTCTTT. Protein sequence: CASSLEWGDAEAFF.

The chain employs TRBV6-8 and TRBJ1-2; 7 bases fit TRBD1. This CDR3 is 15 amino acids long. V dropped 6 bases and J dropped 9; count of bases not matched to a gene: 16. Germline V gene data show CDR1 as MNHGY and CDR2 as SAAAGT. CDR3 in DNA: TGTGCCAGCAGAAAAACCGGGACAGAGTTAAGGAGCTACACCTTC. It codes for CASRKTGTELRSYTF.

The rearrangement uses TRBV5-1 and TRBJ2-3, with a tentative D call TRBD2 (6 bases). The CDR3 has 16 amino acids. CDR1 and CDR2 (germline): SGHRS, YFSETQ. V lost 1 base and J lost 10, with 22 bases in between. The DNA for the CDR3 is TGCGCCAGCAGCTTGAATTCGGTAGGACCCGGGACTGCGCAGTATTTT. This encodes CASSLNSVGPGTAQYF. Based on the CDR3 plus reference TRBV5-1 and TRBJ2-3, the full variable domain is KAGVTQTPRYLIKTRGQQVTLSCSPISGHRSVSWYQQTPGQGLQFLFEYFSETQRNKGNFPGRFSGRQFSNSRSEMNVSTLELGDSALYLCASSLNSVGPGTAQYFGPGTRLTVL.

CDR3 bases: TGCGCCAGCAGCCAAGGGGACCCCCCCCACAATGAGCAGTTCTTC. Translated: CASSQGDPPHNEQFF. The rearrangement links TRBV10-2 to TRBJ2-1; either TRBD1 or TRBD2 may supply D (5 bases each). The germline CDR1 and CDR2 sequences are WSHSY and SAAADI. The V end was cut by 6 bases, the J end by 5 bases, with 17 bases between. The CDR3 has 15 amino acids.

The chain joins TRBV11-3 to TRBJ2-1; D not certain. V was shortened by 7 bases and J by 6 bases, with 16 bases between the two germline ends. Germline V gene data show CDR1 as SGHNT and CDR2 as YENEEA. This CDR3 contains 14 residues. The CDR3 is CASTHSPLSNEQFF. The CDR3 DNA is TGTGCCAGCACCCACTCCCCCTTGTCCAATGAGCAGTTCTTC.

This chain uses TRBV10-2 with TRBJ1-4; no firm D call. The ends were cut back, 9 bases at V and 4 bases at J, with 12 bases in the middle. Germline V lookup: CDR1 WSHSY, CDR2 SAAADI. The CDR3 has 13 residues. The CDR3 loop reads CASGNAGNEKLFF. CDR3 nucleotide sequence: TGCGCCAGTGGGAACGCGGGTAATGAAAAACTGTTTTTT.

The chain recombines TRBV6-8 with TRBJ1-5; D gene unclear. In germline, CDR1 is MNHGY, CDR2 SAAAGT. V lost 2 bases and J 1 base, leaving 3 bases between the germline ends. CDR3 size: 13 residues. In nucleotides, the CDR3 is TGTGCCAGCAGTTACAACAGCAATCAGCCCCAGCATTTT. Its translation: CASSYNSNQPQHF.

The J gene is TRBJ2-7, the V gene TRBV6-8; TRBD2 matches 10 bases. V was pared by 7 bases and J by 0 bases, with 6 bases of the junction left unmatched. Germline V gene lookup returns CDR1 MNHGY and CDR2 SAAAGT. This CDR3 contains 15 residues. CDR3 sequence (DNA): TGTGCCAGCAACCTTGCTAGCGGGGGCTCCTACGAGCAGTACTTC. It is translated as CASNLASGGSYEQYF.

The rearrangement uses TRBV7-7 and TRBJ2-7; the D gene is possibly TRBD1 (6 bases). The CDR3 covers 15 residues. Per germline, CDR1 SSHAT and CDR2 FNYEAQ (reference sequence). V lost 0 bases to trimming and J lost 2 bases, with 11 bases between them. In DNA form, the CDR3 reads TGTGCCAGCAGCTTAGCGAAGGACAGAACCTACGAGCAGTACTTC. This sequence encodes CASSLAKDRTYEQYF.

CDR3 sequence reads: CAIRSVSNQPQHF. Here the CDR3 DNA reads TGTGCCATCAGGTCAGTGAGCAATCAGCCCCAGCATTTT. The V call is TRBV6-8, the J call TRBJ1-5; no firm D call. This CDR3 contains 13 residues. Germline CDR1 MNHGY, CDR2 SAAAGT. V was pared by 10 bases and J by 1 base, with 11 bases between.

This clone has more than one count but fewer than ten. The chain combines TRBV6-8 with TRBJ2-7; D might be TRBD2 (5 bases). This CDR3 region has 14 residues. Germline assignment: CDR1 MNHGY and CDR2 SAAAGT. V shed 5 bases and J shed 1 base, with 12 bases lying between them. Here the CDR3 reads CASSPSEASYEQYF. DNA of the CDR3: TGTGCCAGCAGTCCCTCGGAGGCTTCCTACGAGCAGTACTTC.

The V call is TRBV29-1, the J call TRBJ2-3; TRBD1 agrees at 8 bases. The V segment lost 7 bases and the J segment 3 bases; nucleotides outside the gene matches: 6. The CDR3 runs 13 residues. CDR1 and CDR2 from the germline V gene are SQVTM and ANQGSEA. This chain's CDR3 is CSGWDRRTDTQYF. The CDR3 DNA reads TGCAGCGGGTGGGACAGGAGAACAGATACGCAGTATTTT.

The V and J genes are TRBV11-3 and TRBJ2-3; 7 positions match TRBD2. CDR3 length: 16 residues. J lost 2 bases, V lost 5 bases, and 10 bases had no gene match. In germline, CDR1 is SGHNT, CDR2 YENEEA. This chain's CDR3 is CASSPGTGTTTDTQYF. The CDR3 nucleotides are TGTGCCAGCAGCCCGGGGACCGGGACTACCACAGATACGCAGTATTTT. Drawing the rest from reference TRBV11-3 and TRBJ2-3, the complete variable domain is EAGVVQSPRYKIIEKKQPVAFWCNPISGHNTLYWYLQNLGQGPELLIRYENEEAVDDSQLPKDRFSAERLKGVDSTLKIQPAELGDSAVYLCASSPGTGTTTDTQYFGPGTRLTVL.

V usage is TRBV29-1 and J usage is TRBJ1-2; 10 nucleotides line up with TRBD1. The CDR3 has 16 residues. CDR1 is SQVTM, CDR2 ANQGSEA, per germline. V gave up 8 bases and J gave up 2 bases; unmatched junction bases: 14. For the CDR3, the DNA is TGCAGCACCTGGGGGGGACAGGGGTTGACGAACTATGGCTACACCTTC. It translates to CSTWGGQGLTNYGYTF.

In the case of this clone: The junction does not match germline at one end; this may be a read error. The chain joins TRBV15 to TRBJ2-3, with D tentatively TRBD2 (6 bases). The CDR3 runs 16 residues. Germline values: CDR1 LNHNV, CDR2 YYDKDF (reference sequence). As DNA, the CDR3 is TGTGCCACCAGCAGAAATCCCAGCGGGCGCACAGATACGCAATATTTT. This translates into CATSRNPSGRTDTQYF.

This clone was seen a handful of times. The CDR3 DNA follows: TGTGCCAGTATGATAACAGGGGGTACCGGGGAGCTGTTTTTT. Translated, it gives CASMITGGTGELFF. This chain links TRBV19 with TRBJ2-2; 8 bases map to TRBD1. CDR1 is LNHDA and CDR2 is SQIVND in the germline V gene (reference sequence). CDR3 length: 14 residues. J lost 5 bases, V lost 7 bases, and 6 bases had no gene match.

This rearrangement joins TRBV11-3 to TRBJ1-2; TRBD1 is a possible D gene (5 bases). The CDR3 covers 14 residues. Trimming cost V 1 base and J 4 bases, with 10 bases left between them. CDR1 is SGHNT, CDR2 YENEEA, per germline. CDR3 sequence: CASSLVGTSYGYTF. In DNA, the CDR3 is TGTGCCAGCAGCTTAGTAGGGACCTCCTATGGCTACACCTTC.

Here the CDR3 DNA reads TGTGCCAGCAGTTACTCCCAAGGGGCCGAGCAGTACTTC. This encodes CASSYSQGAEQYF. This chain links TRBV6-8 with TRBJ2-7; D is possibly TRBD1 (5 bases). Germline loops: CDR1 MNHGY, CDR2 SAAAGT. V shed 0 bases and J shed 6 bases, with 9 bases lying between them. The CDR3 sequence is 13 residues long.

This chain uses TRBV12-5 with TRBJ2-7, with 7 bases identical to TRBD2. J gave up 6 bases and V 3 bases, and 14 bases lay outside the gene matches. CDR3 size: 16 residues. From germline, CDR1 is LGHNT and CDR2 FRNRAP. Written as DNA, the CDR3 is TGTGCTAGTGGTTTACGTCCCCCGTTCTCGGGGGGCGAGCAGTACTTC. It encodes CASGLRPPFSGGEQYF. The whole variable domain, filled in from reference TRBV12-5 and TRBJ2-7, reads DARVTQTPRHKVTEMGQEVTMRCQPILGHNTVFWYRQTMMQGLELLAYFRNRAPLDDSGMPKDRFSAEMPDATLATLKIQPSEPRDSAVYFCASGLRPPFSGGEQYFGPGTRLTVT.

This chain joins TRBV6-8 and TRBJ2-3; D may be TRBD2 (7 bases). In germline, CDR1 is MNHGY, CDR2 SAAAGT. The V end was cut by 2 bases, the J end by 4 bases, with 13 bases between. The CDR3 is made up of 15 amino acids. This chain's CDR3 is CASSYEGRGADTQYF. The DNA for the CDR3 is TGTGCCAGCAGTTACGAGGGGAGGGGGGCAGATACGCAGTATTTT.

V usage is TRBV11-3 and J usage is TRBJ2-1; the match to TRBD2 covers 15 bases. The CDR3 runs to 19 residues. CDR1 is SGHNT and CDR2 is YENEEA in the germline V gene. With V trimmed by 1 base and J by 8 bases, 12 bases remained unmatched. The CDR3: CASSLGGTRTSGGDHEQFF. The DNA for the CDR3 is TGTGCCAGCAGCTTAGGCGGGACACGGACTAGCGGGGGGGATCATGAGCAGTTCTTC.